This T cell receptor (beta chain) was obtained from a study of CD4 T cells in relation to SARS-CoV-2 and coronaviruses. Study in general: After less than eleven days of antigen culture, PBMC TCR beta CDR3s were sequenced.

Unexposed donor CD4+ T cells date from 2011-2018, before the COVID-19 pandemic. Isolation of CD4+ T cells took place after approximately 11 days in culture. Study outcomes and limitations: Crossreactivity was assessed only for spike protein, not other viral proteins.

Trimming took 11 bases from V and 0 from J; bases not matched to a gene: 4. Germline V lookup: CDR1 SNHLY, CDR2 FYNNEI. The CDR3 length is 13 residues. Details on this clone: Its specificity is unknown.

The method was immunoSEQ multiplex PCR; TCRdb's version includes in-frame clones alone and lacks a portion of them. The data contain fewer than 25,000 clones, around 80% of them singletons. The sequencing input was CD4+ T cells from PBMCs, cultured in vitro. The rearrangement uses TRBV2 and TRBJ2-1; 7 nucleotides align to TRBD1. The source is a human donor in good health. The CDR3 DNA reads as TGTGCCGGACAGGTCAGCTCCTACAATGAGCAGTTCTTC. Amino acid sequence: CAGQVSSYNEQFF.